Shown below are 13 T cell receptor beta chains from a single sample sequenced in a study of blood T cell repertoires in COVID-19. Libraries were prepared by immunoSEQ multiplex PCR; TCRdb keeps only in-frame clonotypes and omits some of them. This table holds 150,000 to 200,000 clones, more than 90% found once. The source material was peripheral blood. These receptors came from a man aged 55 to 70 with active or convalescent COVID-19.

The rearrangement links TRBV15 to TRBJ2-7; tentative D call: TRBD1 (8 bases). V was pared by 4 bases and J by 12 bases, with 25 bases between. The CDR3 loop spans 15 amino acids. Germline loops: CDR1 LNHNV, CDR2 YYDKDF (reference sequence). The CDR3 spells CATSKGGQGAQVVYF. In nucleotides, the CDR3 is TGTGCCACCAGCAAGGGGGGGCAGGGGGCGCAGGTTGTGTACTTC.

Here the CDR3 DNA reads TGTGCCAGCAGCTCCGGGGTTAGCAATCAGCCCCAGCATTTT. It codes for CASSSGVSNQPQHF. This chain joins TRBV7-2 and TRBJ1-5; D is ambiguous. Per germline, CDR1 SGHTA and CDR2 FQGNSA. The CDR3 loop spans 14 amino acids. Trimming cost V 4 bases and J 0 bases, with 7 bases left between them.

The CDR3 region is CASSHQGVQTEAFF. In DNA, the CDR3 is TGTGCCAGCAGCCATCAAGGGGTTCAAACTGAAGCTTTCTTT. This chain connects TRBV3-1 (or the pseudogene TRBV3-2) to TRBJ1-1; possibly TRBD1 for D (5 bases). Trimming removed 3 bases from V and 5 bases from J, with 13 bases in between. The germline CDR1 and CDR2 sequences are LGHDT and YNNKEL (reference sequence). This CDR3 comprises 14 residues.

The chain combines TRBV10-3 with TRBJ2-1; 8 bases are a match to TRBD2. The CDR3 totals 18 residues. The V gene's germline CDR1 is ENHRY and CDR2 SYGVKD. V lost 3 bases and J lost 0; bases outside the gene matches: 10. This CDR3 is CAISDRAGALSSYNEQFF. DNA for the CDR3: TGTGCCATCAGTGATCGAGCGGGGGCCTTGAGCTCCTACAATGAGCAGTTCTTC.

The rearrangement links TRBV7-2 to TRBJ2-5, with D tentatively TRBD2 (5 bases). Per germline, CDR1 SGHTA and CDR2 FQGNSA. This CDR3 region has 15 residues. Trimming took off 1 base at V and 4 bases at J, with 13 bases between the two ends. CDR3 sequence reads: CASSLVGGGPETQYF. CDR3 nucleotides: TGTGCCAGCAGCTTAGTCGGTGGCGGGCCAGAGACCCAGTACTTC.

This chain joins TRBV11-2 and TRBJ2-7; D is uncertain. This CDR3 is built from 15 residues. Per germline, CDR1 SGHAT and CDR2 FQNNGV. Deletions cut 1 base from V and 1 base from J, with 11 bases between. The CDR3 sequence is CASSLVISGSYEQYF. CDR3 DNA: TGTGCCAGCAGCTTAGTAATTTCGGGTTCCTACGAGCAGTACTTC.

The chain employs TRBV19 and TRBJ1-5, with no clear D. V lost 3 bases and J lost 5, with 17 bases in between. This CDR3 is 16 amino acids long. CDR1 is LNHDA and CDR2 is SQIVND in the germline V gene (reference sequence). The CDR3 DNA reads TGTGCCAGTAGTATTCGGGAGGACGGATTCTATCAGCCCCAGCATTTT. Translation: CASSIREDGFYQPQHF.

The chain carries TRBV9 and TRBJ2-5, with a weak D call TRBD1 (6 bases). Trimming removed 3 bases at V and 5 bases at J, with 14 bases between. Germline CDR1 SGDLS, CDR2 YYNGEE. CDR3 length: 14 amino acids. The CDR3: CASSARGGFETQYF. CDR3 nucleotide sequence: TGTGCCAGCAGCGCCAGGGGTGGGTTTGAGACCCAGTACTTC.

This chain joins TRBV21-1 and TRBJ2-3; TRBD2, the table's D call, lacks a check against the DNA. TRBV21-1 is designated a pseudogene. This CDR3 has 14 amino acids. The CDR3 reads CALVESDDTDTQYF. In DNA, the CDR3 is TGTGCCCTGGTGGAGTCAGACGACACAGATACGCAGTATTTT.

This clone was seen a handful of times. The V call is TRBV3-1 (or the pseudogene TRBV3-2), the J call TRBJ1-4; TRBD1 is a possible D gene (5 bases). V was shortened by 1 base and J by 3 bases, with 18 bases between the two germline ends. This CDR3 comprises 18 residues. CDR1 and CDR2 from the germline V gene are LGHDT and YNNKEL (reference sequence). In DNA, the CDR3 is TGTGCCAGCAGCCAAGGAAGGACACTCTTGATGGCTAATGAAAAACTGTTTTTT. Translation: CASSQGRTLLMANEKLFF.

The V and J genes are TRBV3-1 (or the pseudogene TRBV3-2) and TRBJ2-1, with D possibly being TRBD2 (7 bases). Germline V lookup: CDR1 LGHDT, CDR2 YNNKEL (reference sequence). Between the trimmed V and J ends, which lost 2 bases and 15 bases, there was a span of 14 bases. The CDR3 totals 12 residues. This CDR3 reads CASSQTRRGPFF. CDR3 in DNA: TGTGCCAGCAGCCAAACGCGGCGGGGGCCGTTCTTC.

This CDR3 reads CASSNQGTGLNTEAFF. Written as DNA, the CDR3 is TGTGCCAGCTCAAACCAGGGGACCGGACTGAACACTGAAGCTTTCTTT. The chain joins TRBV18 to TRBJ1-1; D is perhaps TRBD1 (6 bases). V was clipped by 5 bases and J by 0 bases, with 16 bases between them. The germline V gene encodes CDR1 KGHSH and CDR2 LQKENI. The length of the CDR3 is 16 residues.

The chain joins TRBV18 to TRBJ2-7; 8 bases line up with TRBD2. This CDR3 is 15 amino acids long. Germline CDR1 is KGHSH and CDR2 is LQKENI. The V segment lost 4 bases and the J segment 1 base; nucleotides outside the gene matches: 6. The CDR3 DNA sequence: TGTGCCAGCTCACATGGGGGCGGGAGGTCCTACGAGCAGTACTTC. It translates to CASSHGGGRSYEQYF. Looking up the rest from reference TRBV18 and TRBJ2-7 gives the full variable domain: NAGVMQNPRHLVRRRGQEARLRCSPMKGHSHVYWYRQLPEEGLKFMVYLQKENIIDESGMPKERFSAEFPKEGPSILRIQQVVRGDSAAYFCASSHGGGRSYEQYFGPGTRLTVT.